One T cell receptor (beta chain) is described in this entry. This entry is derived from a study of blood T cell repertoires in COVID-19. Study-level information: T cells, B-cell-depleted T cells, or PBMCs supplied cDNA or gDNA.

In the authors' methods: Nucleated cell counts were estimated from reference gene primer amplification. Some clones are missing from TCRdb's copy, which holds only in-frame ones; the method was immunoSEQ multiplex PCR. V and J calls and clone size are as listed in that table; D and trimming were resolved from the DNA. The sample holds around 210,000 clones, just over 85% seen once. Trimming left V 3 bases short and J 2 bases short, with 10 bases between. The V gene's germline CDR1 is MDHEN and CDR2 SYDVKM. There are 14 residues in the CDR3. The sequencing input was peripheral blood. The TCR was taken from a man between 18 and 35 years old with active or convalescent COVID-19. The chain recombines TRBV28 with TRBJ1-1; no firm D call. CDR3 coding DNA: TGTGCCAGCAGTTTCCCAGGTGTTAACACTGAAGCTTTCTTT. It specifies CASSFPGVNTEAFF.